The 8 T cell receptor beta chains presented below share a single source sample, sequenced in a study of cytomegalovirus exposure and HLA in healthy donors (dated by TCRdb to 2015 to 2018). Library preparation employed the immunoSEQ multiplex PCR assay. For the multiplex PCR, a mixture combining 60 forward primers for TCR Vbeta segments and 13 reverse primers for TCR Jbeta segments was used. This is the immuneACCESS table as TCRdb keeps it, with only in-frame sequences that have V and J called. A part of the clones is gone; compared with another copy, unresolved V genes explain less than half, and the rest is unexplained. This sample holds just under 250,000 clones; roughly 80% were observed only once. 5% to 6.5% of the sample goes to the ten largest clones. What was sequenced was PBMCs. The source of these receptors is a woman aged 40 to 50 in good health and CMV-seropositive.

This clone has more than one count but fewer than ten. The genes are TRBV5-4 and TRBJ2-5, with 10 bases aligning to TRBD2. Germline values: CDR1 SGHNT, CDR2 YYREEE (reference sequence). The J segment lost 4 bases and the V segment lost 4 bases, leaving 7 bases of the junction unmatched. The CDR3 consists of 15 residues. CDR3 in amino acids: CASSPETSGAETQYF. The CDR3 DNA reads TGTGCCAGCAGCCCGGAAACTAGCGGGGCAGAGACCCAGTACTTC.

The CDR3 coding sequence is TGTGCCAGCAGTGAGGTTAACCCTATTGAGGGCTACACCTTC. It yields the protein CASSEVNPIEGYTF. This chain joins TRBV9 and TRBJ1-2; D is unclear. The CDR3 sequence is 14 residues long. Germline CDR1 is SGDLS and CDR2 is YYNGEE. Trimming cost V 5 bases and J 8 bases, with 19 bases left between them.

This clone has more than one count but fewer than ten. The chain combines TRBV7-2 with TRBJ1-3; 9 bases are a match to TRBD1. V dropped 5 bases and J dropped 3; count of bases not matched to a gene: 5. Germline-derived CDR1 and CDR2 are SGHTA and FQGNSA. The CDR3 runs to 15 residues. The DNA for the CDR3 is TGTGCCAGCAGCAACAGGGGGCATGGTGGAAACACCATATATTTT. Its translation: CASSNRGHGGNTIYF.

The chain combines TRBV30 with TRBJ1-5; the D is unclear. The CDR3 contains 14 residues. V was shortened by 1 base and J by 6 bases, with 13 bases between the two germline ends. Germline V lookup: CDR1 GTSNPN, CDR2 SVGIG (reference sequence). CDR3 DNA: TGTGCCTGGAGTGGCGGGAGGGCGGCTCAGCCCCAGCATTTT. Protein product: CAWSGGRAAQPQHF.

This clone was counted only a few times. The chain combines TRBV5-4 with TRBJ1-2; the D gene is possibly TRBD1 (6 bases). Trimming left V 0 bases short and J 4 bases short, with 13 bases between. The CDR3 contains 15 residues. CDR1 SGHNT and CDR2 YYREEE come from the germline V gene (reference sequence). CDR3 in DNA: TGTGCCAGCAGCTTGGTGGGGGCACTGGGCTATGGCTACACCTTC. This encodes CASSLVGALGYGYTF.

Notes on this clone: Other DNA sequences of this sample code for an identical CDR3. The rearrangement links TRBV11-2 to TRBJ1-1; no definite D call. The CDR3 has 12 residues. Germline lookup yields CDR1 SGHAT and CDR2 FQNNGV. V gave up 5 bases and J gave up 11 bases, with 15 bases separating them. The CDR3 region has the DNA TGTGCCAGCAGCCTCTCACCTTATCGGGCTTTCTTT. This translates into CASSLSPYRAFF.

The chain has TRBV10-3 and TRBJ1-3; D is unresolved. The V gene's germline CDR1 is ENHRY and CDR2 SYGVKD. Trimming took 0 bases from V and 0 from J, leaving 9 bases between them. CDR3 size: 16 residues. CDR3 loop: CAISESIAGSGNTIYF. CDR3 in DNA: TGTGCCATCAGTGAGTCGATTGCGGGCTCTGGAAACACCATATATTTT.

The chain combines TRBV5-5 with TRBJ1-5; TRBD1 is a possible D gene (6 bases). Germline loops: CDR1 SGHKS, CDR2 YYEKEE (reference sequence). The CDR3 loop spans 16 amino acids. Trimming took 4 bases from V and 4 from J, leaving 18 bases between them. The CDR3 DNA is TGTGCCAGCAGCCCCGGGGGGCAGGGAACAAATCAGCCCCAGCATTTT. Translation: CASSPGGQGTNQPQHF.